Listed below are T cell receptor beta chains from one sample, sequenced in a study of blood T cell repertoires in COVID-19. Here immunoSEQ multiplex PCR was the method, and the copy in TCRdb shows in-frame clones only, minus some. The table has 350,000 to 500,000 clones, roughly 88% seen once; the top ten hold approximately 1.5%. The sequenced sample consisted of PBMCs or T cells enriched from blood (not recorded which). The receptors come from a woman aged 18-29 years who had been exposed to COVID-19. Both conserved end residues are part of each CDR3. D genes are given only for firm matches. Clone size appears in some rows only: once, few, many, or a class for an expanded clone.

d_gene: TRBD2
abundance: .
v_gene: TRBV13
j_gene: TRBJ2-1
CDR3nt: TGTGCCAGCAGCTTAGTAGCTTCTCGGACTAGCGGGGGGCCTTCTAACTACAATGAGCAGTTCTTC
CDR3aa: CASSLVASRTSGGPSNYNEQFF

d_gene: .
abundance: .
v_gene: TRBV19
j_gene: TRBJ2-5
CDR3nt: TGTGCCAGTAGTATAGTGGGCAGTCAAGAGACCCAGTACTTC
CDR3aa: CASSIVGSQETQYF

d_gene: .
abundance: .
v_gene: TRBV7-2
j_gene: TRBJ2-2
CDR3nt: TGTGCCAGCGAAAAGAGGGTCGGGGAGCTGTTTTTT
CDR3aa: CASEKRVGELFF

d_gene: .
abundance: .
v_gene: TRBV9
j_gene: TRBJ1-3
CDR3nt: TGTGCCAGCAGCGTTTCTTCCGGAAACACCATATATTTT
CDR3aa: CASSVSSGNTIYF

d_gene: TRBD2
abundance: .
v_gene: TRBV7-2
j_gene: TRBJ2-3
CDR3nt: TGTGCCAGCAGCCCCTCGTCGGGGGGAACAGATACGCAGTATTTT
CDR3aa: CASSPSSGGTDTQYF

d_gene: .
abundance: once
v_gene: TRBV5-1
j_gene: TRBJ1-2
CDR3nt: TGCGCCAGCAGCTCAGGGGCAGGGAATGGCTACACCTTC
CDR3aa: CASSSGAGNGYTF

d_gene: TRBD1
abundance: .
v_gene: TRBV18
j_gene: TRBJ1-1
CDR3nt: TGTGCCAGCTCACCAACCACAGGGGGCGGCACTGAAGCTTTCTTT
CDR3aa: CASSPTTGGGTEAFF

d_gene: TRBD2
abundance: once
v_gene: TRBV5-1
j_gene: TRBJ2-3
CDR3nt: TGCGCCAGCAGCTCGGTTAGCGGGCGCACAGATACGCAGTATTTT
CDR3aa: CASSSVSGRTDTQYF

d_gene: TRBD2
abundance: .
v_gene: TRBV28
j_gene: TRBJ2-5
CDR3nt: TGTGCCAGCAGTCCCCAAGGGGTAGCGGGACCCTTCGAGACCCAGTACTTC
CDR3aa: CASSPQGVAGPFETQYF

d_gene: TRBD2
abundance: .
v_gene: TRBV29-1
j_gene: TRBJ2-7
CDR3nt: TGCAGCGTTTGGGACAGGACTAGCGGGTATGCCTACGAGCAGTACTTC
CDR3aa: CSVWDRTSGYAYEQYF

d_gene: .
abundance: .
v_gene: TRBV6-1
j_gene: TRBJ1-1
CDR3nt: TGTGCCAGCAGTGATCTGGGGGGGAGCGCTGAAGCTTTCTTT
CDR3aa: CASSDLGGSAEAFF

d_gene: .
abundance: .
v_gene: TRBV23-1
j_gene: TRBJ2-7
CDR3nt: TGCGCCAGCAGTCAATCACGGGCGGGAAACACCTACGAGCAGTACTTC
CDR3aa: CASSQSRAGNTYEQYF

d_gene: .
abundance: .
v_gene: TRBV28
j_gene: TRBJ1-1
CDR3nt: TGTGCCAGCAGCCTGGGGGCTAAGAACACTGAAGCTTTCTTT
CDR3aa: CASSLGAKNTEAFF

d_gene: .
abundance: .
v_gene: TRBV4-2
j_gene: TRBJ1-1
CDR3nt: TGTGCCAGCAGCCAAGCAACAGGGTTCATGGGTTCGAACACTGAAGCTTTCTTT
CDR3aa: CASSQATGFMGSNTEAFF

d_gene: .
abundance: .
v_gene: TRBV28
j_gene: TRBJ1-2
CDR3nt: TGTGCCAGCAGTTTACAGGGATACTATGGCTACACCTTC
CDR3aa: CASSLQGYYGYTF

d_gene: .
abundance: .
v_gene: TRBV7-6
j_gene: TRBJ2-1
CDR3nt: TGTGCCAGCAGCTTAGAACTATCCCATGATGAGCAGTTCTTC
CDR3aa: CASSLELSHDEQFF

d_gene: .
abundance: few
v_gene: TRBV20-1
j_gene: TRBJ1-2
CDR3nt: TGCAGTGCCCCGCCGGACTATGGCTACACCTTC
CDR3aa: CSAPPDYGYTF

d_gene: TRBD2
abundance: once
v_gene: TRBV5-1
j_gene: TRBJ2-1
CDR3nt: TGCGCCAGCAGCTTGGATCAGGGAGGGTACAATGAGCAGTTCTTC
CDR3aa: CASSLDQGGYNEQFF

d_gene: .
abundance: .
v_gene: TRBV7-9
j_gene: TRBJ1-1
CDR3nt: TGTGCCAGCAGCCCGCCCGGGGGGGCGAACACTGAAGCTTTCTTT
CDR3aa: CASSPPGGANTEAFF

d_gene: .
abundance: .
v_gene: TRBV6-5
j_gene: TRBJ1-6
CDR3nt: TGTGCCAGCACCCTATTGGGGGGGAAGGATTCACCCCTCCACTTT
CDR3aa: CASTLLGGKDSPLHF

d_gene: TRBD2
abundance: few
v_gene: TRBV28
j_gene: TRBJ2-1
CDR3nt: TGTGCCAGCAAGACTAGCGGGAGGAGGAATGAGCAGTTCTTC
CDR3aa: CASKTSGRRNEQFF

d_gene: TRBD1
abundance: once
v_gene: TRBV5-8
j_gene: TRBJ1-4
CDR3nt: TGTGCCAGCAGCTTGGGACAGGGCACTTTCAATGAAAAACTGTTTTTT
CDR3aa: CASSLGQGTFNEKLFF

d_gene: .
abundance: once
v_gene: TRBV4-1
j_gene: TRBJ2-7
CDR3nt: TGCGCCAGCAGCCAACTACACCAGGGCTACGAGCAGTACTTC
CDR3aa: CASSQLHQGYEQYF

d_gene: TRBD1
abundance: .
v_gene: TRBV7-2
j_gene: TRBJ1-1
CDR3nt: TGTGCCAGCAGCATCCGACAGGGGGCGGGGGCCACTGAAGCTTTCTTT
CDR3aa: CASSIRQGAGATEAFF

d_gene: TRBD1
abundance: .
v_gene: TRBV7-9
j_gene: TRBJ1-2
CDR3nt: TGTGCCAGCAGCTTAGGGACAGGGGAGCGTGGCTACACCTTC
CDR3aa: CASSLGTGERGYTF

d_gene: .
abundance: .
v_gene: TRBV10-3
j_gene: TRBJ2-3
CDR3nt: TGTGCCACTCGTCAGAGCACAGATACGCAGTATTTT
CDR3aa: CATRQSTDTQYF

d_gene: .
abundance: few
v_gene: TRBV2
j_gene: TRBJ1-5
CDR3nt: TGTGCCAGCCAGGACAGCCTCACAGGGCCCCAGCATTTT
CDR3aa: CASQDSLTGPQHF

d_gene: TRBD2
abundance: .
v_gene: TRBV6-2/TRBV6-3
j_gene: TRBJ2-1
CDR3nt: TGTGCCAGCAGTTTACTTAGACTAGCCGATCTCTCCTACAATGAGCAGTTCTTC
CDR3aa: CASSLLRLADLSYNEQFF

d_gene: TRBD1
abundance: .
v_gene: TRBV6-2/TRBV6-3
j_gene: TRBJ1-2
CDR3nt: TGTGCCAGCAGACCTACAGGGGGCTCGGTCTATGGCTACACCTTC
CDR3aa: CASRPTGGSVYGYTF

d_gene: .
abundance: .
v_gene: TRBV6-5
j_gene: TRBJ2-7
CDR3nt: TGTGCCAGCAGCGCCCTAGCCCCTAGCTCCTACGAGCAGTACTTC
CDR3aa: CASSALAPSSYEQYF

d_gene: .
abundance: .
v_gene: TRBV11-2
j_gene: TRBJ2-1
CDR3nt: TGTGCCAGCAGCTTAGTAGTTTATTATGGTGCAGGGCACAATGAGCAGTTCTTC
CDR3aa: CASSLVVYYGAGHNEQFF

d_gene: .
abundance: once
v_gene: TRBV30
j_gene: TRBJ1-2
CDR3nt: TGTGCCTGGAGGGGGGGGGTCCCGGGGCCCCGGGGCTACACCTTC
CDR3aa: CAWRGGVPGPRGYTF

d_gene: TRBD2
abundance: .
v_gene: TRBV18
j_gene: TRBJ2-1
CDR3nt: TGTGCCAGCTCCCTCACTAGCGGGGGGCCTAGCTCCTACAATGAGCAGTTCTTC
CDR3aa: CASSLTSGGPSSYNEQFF

d_gene: TRBD1
abundance: .
v_gene: TRBV18
j_gene: TRBJ1-5
CDR3nt: TGTGCCAGCTCGTTTTCTATCGGACAGGGAGGGGGTCAGCCCCAGCATTTT
CDR3aa: CASSFSIGQGGGQPQHF

d_gene: TRBD2
abundance: .
v_gene: TRBV9
j_gene: TRBJ2-1
CDR3nt: TGTGCCAGCAGCGTCATAGCGGGGCCCTCCTACAATGAGCAGTTCTTC
CDR3aa: CASSVIAGPSYNEQFF

d_gene: .
abundance: .
v_gene: TRBV24-1
j_gene: TRBJ2-1
CDR3nt: TGTGCCACCAGTGGTCCAAACAGGGTCTCCTACAATGAGCAGTTCTTC
CDR3aa: CATSGPNRVSYNEQFF

d_gene: TRBD2
abundance: .
v_gene: TRBV27
j_gene: TRBJ2-1
CDR3nt: TGTGCCAGCAACCCGACTAGCGGGGCAGGCAATGAGCAGTTCTTC
CDR3aa: CASNPTSGAGNEQFF

d_gene: TRBD1
abundance: .
v_gene: TRBV27
j_gene: TRBJ2-1
CDR3nt: TGTGCCAGCAGTTCTTATAGGGGGACAGTCCTAGAGCAGTTCTTC
CDR3aa: CASSSYRGTVLEQFF

d_gene: .
abundance: .
v_gene: TRBV28
j_gene: TRBJ2-7
CDR3nt: TGTGCCAGCAGTTTAGGCAGACTTAACTACGAGCAGTACTTC
CDR3aa: CASSLGRLNYEQYF

d_gene: .
abundance: .
v_gene: TRBV6-1
j_gene: TRBJ2-1
CDR3nt: TGTGCCAGCAGTGAAACCCCCCGGGGGTTGGTTCGTAATGAGCAGTTCTTC
CDR3aa: CASSETPRGLVRNEQFF

d_gene: TRBD1
abundance: .
v_gene: TRBV3-1/TRBV3-2
j_gene: TRBJ2-2
CDR3nt: TGTGCCAGCAGCCAAGGCTACCACGGGACAGGGGATCGTCACACCGGGGAGCTGTTTTTT
CDR3aa: CASSQGYHGTGDRHTGELFF

d_gene: .
abundance: .
v_gene: TRBV4-2
j_gene: TRBJ2-2
CDR3nt: TGTGCCCTTTTTCGGGCCGGGGAGCTGTTTTTT
CDR3aa: CALFRAGELFF

d_gene: TRBD1
abundance: .
v_gene: TRBV5-1
j_gene: TRBJ2-5
CDR3nt: TGCGCCAGCAGCTCACGACAGGGGGCATCGGGGGAGACCCAGTACTTC
CDR3aa: CASSSRQGASGETQYF

d_gene: TRBD1
abundance: once
v_gene: TRBV6-4
j_gene: TRBJ2-7
CDR3nt: TGTGCCAGCAGCCGCGTAACAGGGGGCGAGCAGTACTTC
CDR3aa: CASSRVTGGEQYF

d_gene: .
abundance: .
v_gene: TRBV28
j_gene: TRBJ2-7
CDR3nt: TGTGCCAGCAGTTTATCCCCGGAGACCTACGAGCAGTACTTC
CDR3aa: CASSLSPETYEQYF

d_gene: .
abundance: few
v_gene: TRBV7-2
j_gene: TRBJ1-2
CDR3nt: TGTGCCAGCAGCTCGGACATTCTTCCTAACTATGGCTACACCTTC
CDR3aa: CASSSDILPNYGYTF